These 15 T cell receptor beta chains came from one sample sequenced in a study of glioma-infiltrating T cells. TCR alpha and beta CDR3 regions were amplified from RNA using iRepertoire nested multiplex PCR. TCRdb re-called the multiplex PCR reads through MiXCR, storing one row per CDR3 protein. This sample has about 93,000 distinct CDR3 sequences; around 42% occur once, and the top ten carry around two fifths. The sequenced sample was glioma tissue, nonneoplastic brain tissue, or PBMCs (not recorded which). Receptors were obtained from a human donor with low-grade glioma or glioblastoma, undergoing nonglioma brain surgery, or in good health (not recorded which).

This clonotype was detected many times. The chain has TRBV6-1 and TRBJ2-7, with 8 nucleotides matching TRBD1. V was pared by 5 bases and J by 4 bases, with 4 bases of the junction left unmatched. In germline, CDR1 is MNHNS, CDR2 SASEGT. The CDR3 totals 13 residues. CDR3 coding DNA: TGTGCCAGCAGTCGGACAGGGACGTACGAGCAGTACTTC. Its translation: CASSRTGTYEQYF.

This chain uses TRBV6-5 with TRBJ2-1, with TRBD2 matching over 9 bases. V shed 6 bases and J 4 bases; nucleotides not matched to a gene: 10. Germline lookup yields CDR1 MNHEY and CDR2 SVGAGI. There are 16 residues in the CDR3. The CDR3 coding sequence is TGTGCCAGCAGCCAAATTAGCGGGAGCGTTTACAATGAGCAGTTCTTC. Its translation is CASSQISGSVYNEQFF.

This clonotype was counted many times. The chain is built from TRBV7-9 and TRBJ2-7; no firm D call. Trimming stripped 3 bases from V and 3 bases from J, with 3 bases between. The CDR3 has 11 amino acids. The germline V gene encodes CDR1 SEHNR and CDR2 FQNEAQ (reference sequence). The CDR3 DNA sequence: TGTGCCAGCAGCTTCGACTACGAGCAGTACTTC. This encodes CASSFDYEQYF. The full variable domain, in which reference TRBV7-9 and TRBJ2-7 provide the parts outside the CDR3, is DTGVSQNPRHKITKRGQNVTFRCDPISEHNRLYWYRQTLGQGPEFLTYFQNEAQLEKSRLLSDRFSAERPKGSFSTLEIQRTEQGDSAMYLCASSFDYEQYFGPGTRLTVT.

The chain employs TRBV6-2 or TRBV6-3 and TRBJ2-5; a possible D gene is TRBD1 (5 bases). V was cut by 7 bases and J by 1 base, with 13 bases left in between. Looked up from germline, CDR1 is MNHEY and CDR2 is SVGEGT. The CDR3 has 14 amino acids. The CDR3 coding sequence is TGTGCCAGCAACCCTAAGGGGCCCCAAGAGACCCAGTACTTC. Its protein is CASNPKGPQETQYF.

This clonotype was observed many times. The chain joins TRBV5-1 to TRBJ2-7; unclear D gene. Per germline, CDR1 SGHRS and CDR2 YFSETQ. Trimming removed 3 bases from V and 6 bases from J, with 10 bases in between. The CDR3 is made up of 12 amino acids. CDR3 residues: CASSSPPLEQYF. CDR3 nucleotide sequence: TGCGCCAGCAGCTCCCCCCCACTCGAGCAGTACTTC.

The gene calls are TRBV18 and TRBJ1-5; 9 nucleotides line up with TRBD1. The CDR3 extends over 16 amino acids. Germline V gene lookup returns CDR1 KGHSH and CDR2 LQKENI. After removal of 0 bases from V and 4 bases from J, the junction contained 4 bases not matched to a gene. CDR3 coding DNA: TGTGCCAGCTCACCACCGGACAGGGGCGGTAATCAGCCCCAGCATTTT. Its translation is CASSPPDRGGNQPQHF.

Details on this clonotype: A much larger clone differs by one base, so this may be a read error. The rearrangement joins TRBV19 to TRBJ1-1, with D hard to call. The germline gives CDR1 LNHDA, CDR2 SQIVND (reference sequence). V lost 8 bases to trimming and J lost 0 bases, with 10 bases between them. CDR3 length: 13 amino acids. Here the CDR3 DNA reads TGTGCCAGTTTGGACCGATTGAACACTGAAGCTTTCTTT. Translated, it gives CASLDRLNTEAFF.

With regard to this clonotype: Compared with germline, one end of the junction differs, possibly owing to a read error. The V gene is TRBV11-1, the J gene TRBJ2-7, with 7 bases matching TRBD2. The CDR3 runs to 15 residues. Germline-derived CDR1 and CDR2 are SGHAT and FQDESV (reference sequence). CDR3 sequence reads: CASSQLACSSYEQHF. In DNA form, the CDR3 reads TGTGCCAGCAGTCAACTAGCGTGTAGCTCCTACGAGCAGCACTTC.

Remarks on this clonotype: The junction departs from germline at one end; a sequencing error may be responsible. The rearrangement uses TRBV18 and TRBJ2-1; unclear D gene. CDR1 and CDR2 (germline): KGHSH, LQKENI. The CDR3 is 15 residues long. As DNA, the CDR3 is TGCGCCAGCTCACCAGAGGCCTTCACCTACAATGAGCAGTTCTTC. It specifies CASSPEAFTYNEQFF. Variable domain in full (rest from reference TRBV18 and TRBJ2-1): NAGVMQNPRHLVRRRGQEARLRCSPMKGHSHVYWYRQLPEEGLKFMVYLQKENIIDESGMPKERFSAEFPKEGPSILRIQQVVRGDSAAYFCASSPEAFTYNEQFFGPGTRLTVL.

On this clonotype itself: This may come from a read error, since a much larger clone is one base off. The genes are TRBV2 and TRBJ2-2, with D perhaps TRBD1 (6 bases). V was trimmed by 6 bases and J by 6 bases, leaving 14 bases between them. Germline CDR1 SNHLY, CDR2 FYNNEI. CDR3 length equals 14 residues. The CDR3 coding sequence is TGTGCCAGCAGGGAAACAGGGCGCGCCGGGGAGCTGTTTTTT. Protein product: CASRETGRAGELFF.

This clonotype has a single count. Its ends do not fully match the called genes, so a read error is possible. This chain links TRBV4-1 with TRBJ2-2; TRBD2 is a possible D gene (5 bases). Germline V gene sequence: CDR1 MGHRA, CDR2 YSYEKL. CDR3 length equals 16 residues. CDR3 sequence (DNA): TGCGCCAGCAGCCAAGCCAACTTAGTAGTAACCGGGGAGCTGCTTTTT. Amino acid sequence: CASSQANLVVTGELLF.

There are many counts of this clonotype. The chain combines TRBV27 with TRBJ2-3, with a tentative D call TRBD1 (6 bases). TRBJ1-5 matches the DNA end more closely, so the J call is doubtful. Germline CDR1 reads MNHEY; CDR2 reads SMNVEV (reference sequence). The CDR3 is 13 amino acids. DNA for the CDR3: TGTGCCAGCAGTTTAGGGGGGGCGGATACGCAGCATTTT. Translating gives CASSLGGADTQHF.

The J gene is TRBJ2-7, the V gene TRBV6-5, with 9 bases matching TRBD1. Looked up from germline, CDR1 is MNHEY and CDR2 is SVGAGI. J lost 5 bases, V lost 6 bases, and 11 bases had no gene match. The CDR3 length is 15 residues. This CDR3 is CASRSTEGQGHEQYF. In nucleotides, the CDR3 is TGTGCCAGCAGATCCACAGAGGGACAGGGCCACGAGCAGTACTTC.

As for this clonotype: A single base separates this from a much larger clone, so it may be a read error. The chain has TRBV2 and TRBJ2-1, with 8 bases fitting TRBD2. Germline-derived CDR1 and CDR2 are SNHLY and FYNNEI. This CDR3 is 15 amino acids long. The trim removed 8 bases at V and 13 bases at J, leaving 19 bases unmatched. CDR3 amino acids: CASSPGGLAQETQFF. The DNA for the CDR3 is TGTGCCAGCTCTCCGGGAGGGCTGGCTCAAGAGACCCAGTTCTTC.

On this clonotype: One junction end does not reproduce the germline sequence, and a read error may be involved. The DNA for the CDR3 is TGTTCCAGCAGCTACTCATATACTCAGTATTTT. Protein product: CSSSYSYTQYF. The chain combines TRBV28 with TRBJ2-3; D is undetermined. Germline CDR1 reads MDHEN; CDR2 reads SYDVKM. This CDR3 is built from 11 residues.